The present T cell receptor beta chain was sequenced within a study of T cells in Graves' hyperthyroidism and ophthalmopathy. RNA transcripts provided the source from which TCR beta CDR3 regions were amplified. The study used the HTBI primer set for a first-round RT-PCR of the TCR CDR3. A single record per CDR3 protein comes from TCRdb applying MiXCR to the multiplex PCR reads. The sample carries 450,000 to 550,000 distinct CDR3 sequences, roughly 25% recorded once. The CDR3 extends over 14 amino acids. The germline V and J ends were trimmed by 5 bases and 4 bases, with 14 bases remaining between them. Germline-derived CDR1 and CDR2 are LGHDT and YNNKEL (reference sequence). Individuals with ophthalmopathy presented a Clinical Activity Score of at least 3, a NOSPECS grade of at least 4 and a duration under 3 months. Clinicians diagnosed patients from clinical symptoms, serum thyroxine and TRAb, thyroid ultrasound and orbital computed tomography.

The sample comprised blood. V and J are TRBV3-1 and TRBJ1-1; D is perhaps TRBD1 (5 bases). The receptor was isolated from a woman in her 30s with Graves' ophthalmopathy. The CDR3 DNA sequence: TGTGCCAGCAGCTGGGACCGGGGGAGCACTGAAGCTTTCTTT. Its translation is CASSWDRGSTEAFF.